This T cell receptor beta chain was found in a study of CD8+ T cells in alopecia areata. Overall study results and limits: Clonality in lesional scalp, especially alopecia totalis/universalis, exceeded that of normal scalp. Many expanded lesional clones persisted in scalp and blood during tofacitinib treatment.

Following RNA extraction, reverse transcription yielded cDNA that acted as the sequencing template. Sequenced by immunoSEQ multiplex PCR; TCRdb stores in-frame clones only, minus some. The sample includes about 270,000 clones, around 64% of them seen just once. As concerns this clone: Antigen unknown.

As for treatment: oral pan-JAK inhibitor, 5-10 mg twice daily. Sequencing was performed on CD4+ T cells sorted from blood, taken around week 54, from a patient treated with tofacitinib. This clonotype was sampled from a human donor with alopecia areata.

The CDR3: CASSHGTENTEAFF. The CDR3 DNA is TGTGCCAGCAGTCATGGGACGGAGAACACTGAAGCTTTCTTT. The chain joins TRBV27 to TRBJ1-1; D might be TRBD1 (5 bases). Germline V lookup: CDR1 MNHEY, CDR2 SMNVEV (reference sequence). Trimming cost V 5 bases and J 1 base, with 11 bases left between them. The CDR3 has 14 residues.